The TCR beta chain described here comes from a study of T cell repertoires in cytomegalovirus infection. Across the study: Both CMV infection and a matching HLA type were indicated by public TCR beta signatures.

A note on this clonotype: Its antigen is currently unknown.

Trimming took 2 bases from V and 6 from J; bases not matched to a gene: 6. The V gene's germline CDR1 is MNHEY and CDR2 SMNVEV (reference sequence). The CDR3 covers 14 residues. Each CDR3 protein gets one entry after TCRdb re-called the reads with MiXCR. The sample lists approximately 990,000 distinct CDR3 sequences, around 30% seen once, with over 13% in the top ten. The chain couples TRBV27 to TRBJ1-1; 7 bases fit TRBD1. This receptor was obtained from a human donor in good health (CMV status not recorded). Some clones in this sample may be carry-over from other donors' samples. The starting material was cultured CD8+ T cells from PBMCs, obtained from culture after CMV antigen stimulation. CDR3 sequence (DNA): TGTGCCAGCAGTTTAGTAGGGGGCGATCCTGAAGCTTTCTTT. It codes for CASSLVGGDPEAFF.